The T cell receptor (beta chain) under discussion was sequenced for a study of blood T cell repertoires in COVID-19. Study details: Specimens from acute and convalescent COVID-19 originated in the United States, Italy and Spain.

Profiling relied on immunoSEQ multiplex PCR, and the TCRdb table lists in-frame clones only, not all of them. This table has roughly 190,000 clones, 75% to 95% appearing once. V dropped 3 bases and J dropped 4 bases, with 13 bases sitting between them. The CDR3 consists of 16 residues. Germline V gives CDR1 ENHRY, CDR2 SYGVKD. The source material was peripheral blood. The rearrangement joins TRBV10-3 to TRBJ2-6; TRBD2 might be the D (7 bases). The TCR comes from a man aged 50-59 years with acute or convalescent COVID-19. The CDR3 sequence: CAISDGGGSGANVLTF. CDR3 coding DNA: TGTGCCATCAGTGACGGCGGGGGCTCCGGGGCCAACGTCCTGACTTTC.